The 9 T cell receptor beta chains presented below share a single source sample, sequenced in a study of post-analysis software for immune sequencing data (dated by TCRdb to the mid-2010s). Library generation was performed with PCR. The sequencer listed for this sample is Illumina HiSeq 2500. To reduce PCR and sequencing biases, unique molecular identifiers were incorporated into the TCR beta cDNA libraries. The public reads were reanalyzed by TCRdb: fastp trimming at Q25, MiXCR alignment, in-frame beta chains only. All rows with the same CDR3 protein become a single entry with the most common DNA and genes. Counted in this sample were about 260,000 distinct CDR3 sequences; about 40% of them appeared once. Clones ranked in the top ten supply around 5% of the sample. General findings and caveats noted by the study authors: Several TRBV segments, including TRBV5-6, TRBV5-1 and TRBV20-1, were significantly more frequent in patients than controls.

These TCRs' antigens remain unknown. The sequencing input was blood. Receptor source: a girl under 18 with multiple sclerosis.

In regard to this clonotype: A read error may be the cause here, since a much bigger clone is one base away. V gene TRBV20-1 combines with J gene TRBJ1-5; the D gene is possibly TRBD1 (5 bases). There are 13 residues in the CDR3. Germline CDR1 DFQATT, CDR2 SNEGSKA (reference sequence). CDR3 nucleotide sequence: TGCAGTGTTCTCAGGGAGGGCAATCAGTCCCAGCATTTT. Translation gives CSVLREGNQSQHF.

This clonotype was observed at least ten times. The J gene is TRBJ2-1, the V gene TRBV27, with 9 positions matching TRBD2. The V gene end was trimmed by 6 bases and the J gene end by 8 bases; junction bases not matched to a gene: 11. This CDR3 is built from 15 residues. CDR1 and CDR2 from the germline V gene are MNHEY and SMNVEV (reference sequence). In nucleotides, the CDR3 is TGTGCCAGCAGCCTAAGGTCTAGCGGGGTCTATGAGCAGTTCTTC. This gives the protein CASSLRSSGVYEQFF.

In this sample, this clonotype turned up many times. The chain uses TRBV20-1 and TRBJ2-3, with 8 nucleotides matching TRBD2. J was trimmed by 0 bases and V by 6 bases; bases with no gene match: 2. Germline V gene lookup returns CDR1 DFQATT and CDR2 SNEGSKA (reference sequence). This CDR3 is built from 13 residues. CDR3 coding DNA: TGCAGTGCCGGACTAGCTAGCACAGATACGCAGTATTTT. As protein: CSAGLASTDTQYF.

This clonotype was recorded many times. This sequence joins TRBV29-1 and TRBJ1-2; the match to TRBD1 covers 12 bases. Germline V CDR1 and CDR2: SQVTM, ANQGSEA. The CDR3 consists of 16 residues. Trimming removed 7 bases from V and 2 bases from J; junction bases left unmatched: 11. CDR3 coding DNA: TGCAGCGCCATGCGGGGACAGGGGGCAAGAAACTATGGCTACACCTTC. It is translated as CSAMRGQGARNYGYTF.

This CDR3 is CAWSVSSWNEQFF. CDR3 nucleotide sequence: TGTGCCTGGAGTGTATCTAGTTGGAATGAGCAGTTCTTC. The genes are TRBV30 and TRBJ2-1; D unresolved. The CDR3 totals 13 residues. V lost 0 bases and J 7 bases, leaving 10 bases between the germline ends. Germline lookup yields CDR1 GTSNPN and CDR2 SVGIG (reference sequence).

In this sample, this clonotype turned up many times. This chain connects TRBV2 to TRBJ2-7; 7 nucleotides agree with TRBD1. Germline V gene data show CDR1 as SNHLY and CDR2 as FYNNEI. The J segment lost 2 bases and the V segment lost 8 bases, leaving 6 bases of the junction unmatched. This CDR3 comprises 13 residues. CDR3 nucleotide sequence: TGTGCCAGCCGACAGGGCGGAACCTACGAGCAGTACTTC. Its translation is CASRQGGTYEQYF.

This clonotype came up a few times. This chain links TRBV29-1 with TRBJ1-1; D is perhaps TRBD1 (6 bases). The CDR3 has 12 residues. The germline V and J ends were trimmed by 4 bases and 6 bases, with 12 bases remaining between them. Germline V gene data show CDR1 as SQVTM and CDR2 as ANQGSEA. The CDR3 is CSVGATGPEAFF. The CDR3 DNA reads TGCAGCGTTGGGGCCACAGGGCCTGAAGCTTTCTTT.

This clonotype was detected ten times or more. The rearrangement uses TRBV20-1 and TRBJ2-1; 16 bases align to TRBD2. With V trimmed by 3 bases and J by 2 bases, 13 bases remained unmatched. The CDR3 totals 20 residues. Per the germline V gene, CDR1 is DFQATT and CDR2 is SNEGSKA (reference sequence). This chain's CDR3 is CSARPRGLAGGPGTYNEQFF. The CDR3 DNA follows: TGCAGTGCTAGGCCCAGGGGACTAGCGGGAGGGCCTGGGACCTACAATGAGCAGTTCTTC.

This clonotype has only a few counts. The rearrangement joins TRBV18 to TRBJ2-3; the match to TRBD1 covers 7 bases. Germline trimming cut 3 bases from V and 4 bases from J; bases unmatched to any gene: 7. The CDR3 is 15 amino acids. The germline CDR1 and CDR2 sequences are KGHSH and LQKENI. The CDR3 loop is CASSPRTGSADTQYF. Here the CDR3 DNA reads TGTGCCAGCTCACCTAGGACAGGTTCCGCAGATACGCAGTATTTT. Full variable domain (missing parts from reference TRBV18 and TRBJ2-3): NAGVMQNPRHLVRRRGQEARLRCSPMKGHSHVYWYRQLPEEGLKFMVYLQKENIIDESGMPKERFSAEFPKEGPSILRIQQVVRGDSAAYFCASSPRTGSADTQYFGPGTRLTVL.